Here is one TCR beta chain with its context. This record belongs to a study of blood T cell repertoires in COVID-19. The CDR3 contains 17 residues. Per germline, CDR1 SEHNR and CDR2 FQNEAQ (reference sequence). After removal of 0 bases from V and 3 bases from J, the junction contained 6 bases not matched to a gene. The assay was immunoSEQ multiplex PCR, and TCRdb's table has in-frame clones only and misses some. The sample has roughly 80,000 clones, about nine tenths seen once; the top ten hold roughly 2%. Sequences were obtained from peripheral blood. The receptor comes from a woman in her fifties or sixties in a cohort sampled during active COVID-19. The chain joins TRBV7-9 to TRBJ2-2; 8 bases are shared with TRBD2. CDR3 DNA: TGTGCCAGCAGCTTAGCCCGGGAGGGCCTTCACACCGGGGAGCTGTTTTTT. Its protein is CASSLAREGLHTGELFF. Using reference TRBV7-9 and TRBJ2-2 for the parts outside the CDR3, the full variable domain is DTGVSQNPRHKITKRGQNVTFRCDPISEHNRLYWYRQTLGQGPEFLTYFQNEAQLEKSRLLSDRFSAERPKGSFSTLEIQRTEQGDSAMYLCASSLAREGLHTGELFFGEGSRLTVL.